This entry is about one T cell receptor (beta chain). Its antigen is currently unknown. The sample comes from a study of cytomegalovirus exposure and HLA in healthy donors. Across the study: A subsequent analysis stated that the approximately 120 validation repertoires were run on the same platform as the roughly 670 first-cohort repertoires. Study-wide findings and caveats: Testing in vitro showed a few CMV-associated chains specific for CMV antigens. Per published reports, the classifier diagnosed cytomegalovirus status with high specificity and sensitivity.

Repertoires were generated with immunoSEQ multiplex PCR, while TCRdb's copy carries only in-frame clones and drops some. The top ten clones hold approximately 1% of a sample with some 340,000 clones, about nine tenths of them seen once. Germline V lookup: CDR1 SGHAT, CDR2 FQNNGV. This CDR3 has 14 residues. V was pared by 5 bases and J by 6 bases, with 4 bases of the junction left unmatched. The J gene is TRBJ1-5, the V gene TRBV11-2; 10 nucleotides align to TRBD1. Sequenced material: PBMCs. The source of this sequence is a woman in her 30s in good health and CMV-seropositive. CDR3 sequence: CASSQGTGVQPQHF. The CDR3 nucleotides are TGTGCCAGCAGCCAAGGGACAGGGGTTCAGCCCCAGCATTTT.